The 14 T cell receptor beta chains below come from one sample, sequenced in a study of shared clonotypes between healthy human individuals. The data were produced by immunoSEQ multiplex PCR, yet TCRdb's version contains in-frame clones alone and is incomplete. The table records over a million clones, more than 95% of them present only once. Input material: naive CD4+ T cells sorted from blood. Noted subset: CD45RA+ positively selected. The receptor set was obtained from a young man in good health.

This chain links TRBV18 with TRBJ2-5; 9 nucleotides align to TRBD2. The CDR3 length is 16 residues. Germline-derived CDR1 and CDR2 are KGHSH and LQKENI. Germline trimming cut 6 bases from V and 5 bases from J; bases unmatched to any gene: 13. This CDR3 reads CASSPTRAGGLETQYF. The DNA of the CDR3 is TGTGCCAGCTCTCCTACACGAGCGGGAGGCCTGGAGACCCAGTACTTC.

This rearrangement joins TRBV19 to TRBJ1-2, with D hard to call. The CDR3 spans 15 residues. V lost 6 bases and J 4 bases, leaving 18 bases between the germline ends. CDR1 is LNHDA and CDR2 is SQIVND in the germline V gene (reference sequence). The DNA for the CDR3 is TGTGCCAGTAGCACCCTGGGAGAGGGATCCTATGGCTACACCTTC. Translated, it gives CASSTLGEGSYGYTF.

V gene TRBV30 combines with J gene TRBJ1-2, with D possibly being TRBD1 (5 bases). Per germline, CDR1 GTSNPN and CDR2 SVGIG (reference sequence). Trimming took 0 bases from V and 7 from J, leaving 12 bases between them. This CDR3 has 13 residues. CDR3 residues: CAWSVQRGAGYTF. In DNA, the CDR3 is TGTGCCTGGAGTGTACAGAGGGGAGCTGGCTACACCTTC.

The chain carries TRBV5-1 and TRBJ2-1; D is perhaps TRBD2 (7 bases). Trimming removed 3 bases from V and 0 bases from J, with 25 bases in between. Per germline, CDR1 SGHRS and CDR2 YFSETQ. This CDR3 has 20 residues. The CDR3 coding sequence is TGCGCCAGCAGCTCCCCTAGCGGACTAGGGGGAGGTAGCTCCTACAATGAGCAGTTCTTC. It specifies CASSSPSGLGGGSSYNEQFF.

In DNA, the CDR3 is TGTGCCAGCAGCCCGAGACTAGCGGATGCCTTGGGGTCCCAGTACTTC. This codes for CASSPRLADALGSQYF. The V call is TRBV5-4, the J call TRBJ2-5; 9 positions match TRBD2. J lost 9 bases, V lost 4 bases, and 16 bases had no gene match. The CDR3 consists of 16 residues. In germline, CDR1 is SGHNT, CDR2 YYREEE (reference sequence). The full variable domain, in which reference TRBV5-4 and TRBJ2-5 provide the parts outside the CDR3, is ETGVTQSPTHLIKTRGQQVTLRCSSQSGHNTVSWYQQALGQGPQFIFQYYREEENGRGNFPPRFSGLQFPNYSSELNVNALELDDSALYLCASSPRLADALGSQYFGPGTRLLVL.

V gene TRBV10-1 combines with J gene TRBJ2-1, with D perhaps matching TRBD2 (5 bases). The CDR3 has 13 amino acids. The V and J ends lost 0 bases and 12 bases respectively, with 12 bases between them. Looked up from germline, CDR1 is WNHNN and CDR2 is SYGVQD (reference sequence). The CDR3 loop is CASSESVLGRQFF. The CDR3 nucleotides read TGCGCCAGCAGTGAGTCGGTCTTGGGGAGGCAGTTCTTC.

Concerning this clone: In the same sample, other DNA sequences code for this CDR3. The genes are TRBV29-1 and TRBJ2-5; 9 bases fit TRBD1. Losses at the gene ends were 6 bases for V and 5 bases for J; bases not matched to a gene: 4. This CDR3 has 12 amino acids. Germline assignment: CDR1 SQVTM and CDR2 ANQGSEA. The CDR3 reads CSVQGARETQYF. The CDR3 DNA reads TGCAGCGTACAGGGGGCGCGGGAGACCCAGTACTTC.

CDR3 residues: CASSVRVAGQPQHF. The CDR3 coding sequence is TGTGCCAGTAGTGTCAGGGTGGCGGGTCAGCCCCAGCATTTT. The chain is built from TRBV19 and TRBJ1-5, with D tentatively TRBD1 (5 bases). This CDR3 has 14 residues. CDR1 is LNHDA and CDR2 is SQIVND in the germline V gene (reference sequence). V dropped 5 bases and J dropped 6 bases, with 14 bases sitting between them.

The V and J genes are TRBV6-9 and TRBJ2-5, with D perhaps matching TRBD2 (5 bases). Trimming shortened V by 0 bases and J by 4 bases, and 9 bases separated the two germline ends. Per germline, CDR1 MNHGY and CDR2 SVAAGI. The CDR3 has 14 residues. The CDR3 coding sequence is TGTGCCAGCAGTTATTCGCCTAGCTCAGAGACCCAGTACTTC. Its translation is CASSYSPSSETQYF.

The chain employs TRBV5-1 and TRBJ2-7; the D gene is possibly TRBD2 (6 bases). V lost 0 bases and J lost 0, with 16 bases in between. Germline V gene data show CDR1 as SGHRS and CDR2 as YFSETQ. This CDR3 has 17 residues. CDR3 residues: CASSLAASGTGSYEQYF. The CDR3 DNA reads as TGCGCCAGCAGCTTGGCGGCATCCGGGACTGGCTCCTACGAGCAGTACTTC.

This chain links TRBV7-2 with TRBJ2-1; TRBD2 might be the D (5 bases). The germline V gene encodes CDR1 SGHTA and CDR2 FQGNSA. The length of the CDR3 is 14 residues. V lost 5 bases, J lost 2 bases, and 10 bases lay in between. The CDR3 is CASSMGDTYNEQFF. The CDR3 DNA reads as TGTGCCAGCAGCATGGGAGATACCTACAATGAGCAGTTCTTC.

The chain couples TRBV7-2 to TRBJ2-3; 9 bases are a match to TRBD1. This CDR3 region has 16 residues. Germline CDR1 reads SGHTA; CDR2 reads FQGNSA. V lost 0 bases to trimming and J lost 1 base; unmatched junction nucleotides: 2. The CDR3 coding sequence is TGTGCCAGCAGCTTAGCAAGGACAGGGGGCACAGATACGCAGTATTTT. Its translation is CASSLARTGGTDTQYF.

This chain joins TRBV4-3 and TRBJ2-3, with 10 bases fitting TRBD2. The CDR3 extends over 15 amino acids. The V and J ends lost 4 bases and 0 bases, in that order; junction bases with no gene match: 1. The germline gives CDR1 LGHNA, CDR2 YSLEER. The CDR3 nucleotides read TGCGCCAGCAGCCGGGGACTAGCGAGCACAGATACGCAGTATTTT. Amino acid sequence: CASSRGLASTDTQYF.

Remarks on this clone: The same CDR3 also results from other DNA sequences found in this sample. The chain is built from TRBV5-1 and TRBJ2-2; 8 bases agree with TRBD1. The J segment lost 1 base and the V segment lost 4 bases, leaving 3 bases of the junction unmatched. The CDR3 has 15 residues. In germline, CDR1 is SGHRS, CDR2 YFSETQ. CDR3 sequence reads: CASSTGQGNTGELFF. DNA for the CDR3: TGCGCCAGCAGCACAGGACAGGGGAACACCGGGGAGCTGTTTTTT.